One and the same sample provided the 5 T cell receptor beta chains below, sequenced in a study of HIV-infected patients and healthy controls. Alpha and beta constant-region primers primed reverse transcription of around 0.5 ug RNA. Alpha and beta chain libraries were made separately by chain-specific third strand synthesis with multiplexing indices. MiXCR was run by TCRdb on the 5' RACE reads, yielding one entry per CDR3 protein. The table has approximately 14,000 distinct CDR3 sequences, around 9% seen once. The repertoire came from unfractionated whole blood and reflected all unsorted peripheral T cells. The sample consisted of blood. The receptors here all came from an adult in good health.

This clonotype was counted many times. The chain is built from TRBV3-1 and TRBJ2-7, with D unresolved. Per the germline V gene, CDR1 is LGHDT and CDR2 is YNNKEL (reference sequence). The CDR3 has 14 amino acids. Deletions cut 1 base from V and 5 bases from J, with 12 bases between. CDR3 sequence: CASSQGMKANEQYF. The CDR3 coding sequence is TGTGCCAGCAGCCAAGGGATGAAGGCCAACGAGCAGTACTTC.

This clonotype was seen a few times. The J gene is TRBJ1-1, the V gene TRBV28, with 12 bases aligning to TRBD1. The germline V gene encodes CDR1 MDHEN and CDR2 SYDVKM. The V gene end was trimmed by 6 bases and the J gene end by 7 bases; junction bases not matched to a gene: 9. The CDR3 covers 15 residues. CDR3 coding DNA: TGTGCCAGCAGCTGGGCCGGGACAGGGGGCATTGAAGCTTTCTTT. Protein product: CASSWAGTGGIEAFF.

By frequency in the sample, this clonotype is medium-sized (0.01 to 0.1%). This chain joins TRBV11-2 and TRBJ1-1, with D possibly TRBD1 on 6 matching bases. This CDR3 region has 14 residues. Trimming shortened V by 4 bases and J by 1 base, and 10 bases separated the two germline ends. The germline gives CDR1 SGHAT, CDR2 FQNNGV. This CDR3 is CASSWGTRNTEAFF. CDR3 nucleotide sequence: TGTGCCAGCAGCTGGGGGACAAGGAACACTGAAGCTTTCTTT.

This clonotype has a count of ten or more. CDR3 amino acids: CASSEAVYTYEQYF. The CDR3 DNA reads TGTGCCAGCAGTGAGGCGGTTTACACCTACGAGCAGTACTTC. V gene TRBV6-1 combines with J gene TRBJ2-7; D is unresolved. The CDR3 is made up of 14 amino acids. Germline loops: CDR1 MNHNS, CDR2 SASEGT. Trimming removed 3 bases at V and 2 bases at J, with 11 bases between.

This clonotype is deemed medium-sized. The chain uses TRBV4-2 and TRBJ2-1; D gene uncertain. V shed 3 bases and J shed 5 bases, with 11 bases lying between them. The germline V gene encodes CDR1 LGHNA and CDR2 YNFKEQ. The CDR3 runs 14 residues. CDR3: CASSQGSPDNEQFF. In DNA, the CDR3 is TGTGCCAGCAGCCAGGGGTCCCCCGACAATGAGCAGTTCTTC.